This TCR beta chain is drawn from a study of tumor-infiltrating lymphocytes in primary liver carcinoma. Study-wide background: Patients included men and women of 30 to 69 years. Staging placed the tumors at T1-T3 N0M0, and they measured about 4 to 11 cm across.

Unsorted whole blood yielded the blood RNA, and germline DNA was also extracted. General study points: Blood fell significantly below tumors in its top-250-clone fraction (p = 0.039).

As concerns this clonotype: Its cognate antigen is unknown.

Using a constant-region primer together with ProtoScript II reverse transcriptase, TCR beta cDNA was made from 450 to 600 ng of total RNA. What produced the TCR beta libraries was three nested multiplex PCR rounds using slightly modified ARM-PCR. Investigators reported that the first two PCR rounds, at 10 to 11 cycles each, used TRBV1-TRBV30 forward primers with a C-beta reverse primer. MiXCR was run by TCRdb on the multiplex PCR reads, yielding one entry per CDR3 protein. Among 190,000 or so distinct CDR3 sequences listed, about 65% were seen once. The germline V gene encodes CDR1 SGDLS and CDR2 YYNGEE. J was trimmed by 2 bases and V by 7 bases; bases with no gene match: 8. CDR3 length: 14 residues.

V and J are TRBV9 and TRBJ2-5, with 7 positions matching TRBD2. The TCR was taken from a woman in her sixties or seventies with primary liver carcinoma and hepatitis B virus infection. Sequenced sample: peripheral blood. The CDR3 coding sequence is TGTGCCAGCTCGGGCGGGAGTTTACAAGAGACCCAGTACTTC. It encodes CASSGGSLQETQYF.